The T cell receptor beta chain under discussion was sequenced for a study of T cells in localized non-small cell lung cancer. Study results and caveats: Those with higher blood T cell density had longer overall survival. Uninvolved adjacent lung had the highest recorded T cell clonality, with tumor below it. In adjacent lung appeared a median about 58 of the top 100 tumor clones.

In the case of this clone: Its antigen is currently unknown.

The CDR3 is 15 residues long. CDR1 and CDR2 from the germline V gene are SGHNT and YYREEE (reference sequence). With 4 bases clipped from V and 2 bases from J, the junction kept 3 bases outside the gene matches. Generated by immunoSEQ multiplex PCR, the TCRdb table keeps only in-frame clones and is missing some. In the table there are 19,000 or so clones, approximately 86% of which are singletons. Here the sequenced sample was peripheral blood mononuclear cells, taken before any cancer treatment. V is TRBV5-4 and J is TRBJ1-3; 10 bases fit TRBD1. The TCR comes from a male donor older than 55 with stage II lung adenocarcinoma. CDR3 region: CASSAGTGAGNTIYF. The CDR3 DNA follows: TGTGCCAGCAGCGCCGGGACAGGGGCTGGAAACACCATATATTTT.